Presented here are 28 T cell receptor beta chains from one specimen sequenced in a study of Ad26.COV2.S vaccination and SARS-CoV-2 variants. The table came from immunoSEQ multiplex PCR; TCRdb's copy has only in-frame clones and leaves some out. The table lists hundreds of thousands of clones, more than 80% of them singletons, with over 1.3% in the top ten. Treatment here: roughly 19 received Ad26.COV2.S at low or high dose, single or two shots; roughly 5 received placebo; per-sample allocation not given. Day 63 following the first vaccine or placebo injection was when the samples were taken. This sample comprised peripheral blood, obtained in a trial of Ad26.COV2.S vaccine versus placebo. The receptors originated from a person aged 18-60 years who received the Ad26.COV2.S COVID-19 vaccine or a placebo.

J is TRBJ2-3 and V is TRBV6-4; 7 bases fit TRBD2. V dropped 4 bases and J dropped 0; count of bases not matched to a gene: 7. The CDR3 is 16 residues long. The V gene's germline CDR1 is MRHNA and CDR2 SNTAGT. The CDR3 DNA sequence: TGTGCCAGCAGTGCCTCTAGCGGACCTAGCACAGATACGCAGTATTTT. This sequence encodes CASSASSGPSTDTQYF.

This chain links TRBV19 with TRBJ2-2, with D perhaps TRBD2 (6 bases). This CDR3 has 14 amino acids. Germline CDR1 is LNHDA and CDR2 is SQIVND (reference sequence). CDR3 DNA sequence: TGTGGGACAAACGGGGAGGCGGACACCGGGGAGCTGTTTTTT. Its translation is CGTNGEADTGELFF.

Regarding this clone: This sample includes further DNA sequences coding for the same CDR3. This chain joins TRBV6-5 and TRBJ1-2, with D perhaps matching TRBD1 (5 bases). Germline V gene lookup returns CDR1 MNHEY and CDR2 SVGAGI. The ends were cut back, 4 bases at V and 4 bases at J, with 7 bases in the middle. The CDR3 has 12 residues. The CDR3: CASSSGGYGYTF. In DNA, the CDR3 is TGTGCCAGCAGTTCCGGGGGCTATGGCTACACCTTC.

The chain uses TRBV12-3 or TRBV12-4 and TRBJ1-5, with unresolved D. V dropped 5 bases and J dropped 9 bases, with 14 bases sitting between them. The CDR3 is 13 residues long. The CDR3 DNA reads TGTGCCAGCAGTCCTACTGGGGAGGTGCCCCAGCATTTT. This codes for CASSPTGEVPQHF.

This sequence joins TRBV30 and TRBJ2-7, with D possibly TRBD2 on 5 matching bases. The CDR3 is 13 amino acids. V shed 4 bases and J shed 2 bases, with 12 bases lying between them. Germline CDR1 reads GTSNPN; CDR2 reads SVGIG (reference sequence). Here the CDR3 reads CAWIGGPPYEQYF. The CDR3 DNA is TGTGCCTGGATAGGAGGTCCCCCCTACGAGCAGTACTTC.

The J gene is TRBJ2-2, the V gene TRBV7-9; D unclear. Trimming took off 8 bases at V and 6 bases at J, with 7 bases between the two ends. The CDR3 has 11 amino acids. Germline V gene lookup returns CDR1 SEHNR and CDR2 FQNEAQ (reference sequence). Written as DNA, the CDR3 is TGTGCCAGCCCAACCTCCGGGGAGCTGTTTTTT. Its protein product is CASPTSGELFF.

The rearrangement joins TRBV5-1 to TRBJ2-3; TRBD1 matches at 7 bases. J gave up 2 bases and V 4 bases, and 10 bases lay outside the gene matches. The CDR3 totals 16 residues. CDR1 SGHRS and CDR2 YFSETQ come from the germline V gene. CDR3 sequence reads: CASSLGTASLTDTQYF. The DNA of the CDR3 is TGCGCCAGCAGCCTCGGGACAGCATCCCTCACAGATACGCAGTATTTT.

The J gene is TRBJ2-5, the V gene TRBV24-1; 8 bases line up with TRBD1. CDR1 KGHDR and CDR2 SFDVKD come from the germline V gene. The ends lost 4 bases at V and 4 bases at J; junction bases unmatched: 4. CDR3 length equals 14 residues. The CDR3 DNA reads TGTGCCACCAGTGACAGTACAGGGGGAGAGACCCAGTACTTC. Amino acids: CATSDSTGGETQYF.

V usage is TRBV18 and J usage is TRBJ2-7, with no clear D. The CDR3 covers 14 residues. Trimming shortened V by 1 base and J by 3 bases, and 10 bases separated the two germline ends. Germline V gene lookup returns CDR1 KGHSH and CDR2 LQKENI. CDR3 coding DNA: TGTGCCAGCTCACCACTGCCCGTGGACTACGAGCAGTACTTC. This codes for CASSPLPVDYEQYF. The variable domain in full, completed from reference TRBV18 and TRBJ2-7, reads NAGVMQNPRHLVRRRGQEARLRCSPMKGHSHVYWYRQLPEEGLKFMVYLQKENIIDESGMPKERFSAEFPKEGPSILRIQQVVRGDSAAYFCASSPLPVDYEQYFGPGTRLTVT.

The chain employs TRBV5-4 and TRBJ1-6, with D uncertain. Germline V gene sequence: CDR1 SGHNT, CDR2 YYREEE (reference sequence). The CDR3 loop spans 13 amino acids. Trimming shortened V by 1 base and J by 9 bases, and 8 bases separated the two germline ends. The CDR3 DNA sequence: TGTGCCAGCAGCTTGTCTGCGGGTTCACCCCTCCACTTT. It is translated as CASSLSAGSPLHF. Based on the CDR3 plus reference TRBV5-4 and TRBJ1-6, the full variable domain is ETGVTQSPTHLIKTRGQQVTLRCSSQSGHNTVSWYQQALGQGPQFIFQYYREEENGRGNFPPRFSGLQFPNYSSELNVNALELDDSALYLCASSLSAGSPLHFGNGTRLTVT.

A word on this clone: Other DNA sequences from this sample encode an identical CDR3 as well. The chain recombines TRBV30 with TRBJ1-4, with D unresolved. The germline V gene encodes CDR1 GTSNPN and CDR2 SVGIG (reference sequence). The CDR3 totals 13 residues. V was shortened by 0 bases and J by 8 bases, with 10 bases between the two germline ends. CDR3: CAWSVRVGEKLFF. CDR3 bases: TGTGCCTGGAGTGTAAGGGTTGGGGAAAAACTGTTTTTT.

Points on this clone: This specimen includes other DNA sequences encoding the same CDR3. The chain links TRBV5-4 to TRBJ2-7; a possible D gene is TRBD2 (5 bases). The germline V and J ends were trimmed by 0 bases and 2 bases, with 6 bases remaining between them. Germline V gene lookup returns CDR1 SGHNT and CDR2 YYREEE (reference sequence). The CDR3 covers 13 residues. CDR3 bases: TGTGCCAGCAGCTTGGCGGGAACCTACGAGCAGTACTTC. Its translation: CASSLAGTYEQYF.

This clone has just one count. The gene calls are TRBV19 and TRBJ1-5; 7 nucleotides match TRBD1. Germline CDR1 is LNHDA and CDR2 is SQIVND (reference sequence). This CDR3 region has 16 residues. V gave up 5 bases and J gave up 0 bases; unmatched junction bases: 7. CDR3 loop: CASSPGQIYSNQPQHF. CDR3 sequence (DNA): TGTGCCAGTAGTCCGGGACAGATCTATAGCAATCAGCCCCAGCATTTT. The full variable domain, with the rest looked up from reference TRBV19 and TRBJ1-5, is DGGITQSPKYLFRKEGQNVTLSCEQNLNHDAMYWYRQDPGQGLRLIYYSQIVNDFQKGDIAEGYSVSREKKESFPLTVTSAQKNPTAFYLCASSPGQIYSNQPQHFGDGTRLSIL.

The chain combines TRBV2 with TRBJ2-1; perhaps D is TRBD1 or TRBD2 (5 bases each). The germline gives CDR1 SNHLY, CDR2 FYNNEI. Trimming pared 4 bases from V and 14 bases from J, leaving 15 bases between. The CDR3 consists of 12 residues. CDR3 protein: CASSAPPGGEFF. As DNA, the CDR3 is TGTGCCAGCAGTGCCCCCCCTGGGGGTGAGTTCTTC.

The chain combines TRBV10-1 with TRBJ2-1, with 8 positions matching TRBD2. J lost 3 bases, V lost 0 bases, and 4 bases had no gene match. Germline V lookup: CDR1 WNHNN, CDR2 SYGVQD (reference sequence). The CDR3 has 16 residues. The CDR3 sequence is CASSESGAGVYNEQFF. The DNA for the CDR3 is TGCGCCAGCAGTGAGTCTGGAGCGGGAGTCTACAATGAGCAGTTCTTC.

V usage is TRBV10-3 and J usage is TRBJ2-7; D unclear. Germline values: CDR1 ENHRY, CDR2 SYGVKD. The CDR3 covers 17 residues. Trimming shortened V by 3 bases and J by 1 base, and 19 bases separated the two germline ends. The CDR3 DNA follows: TGTGCCATCAGTGATCCTAGTCGGGCAGATTTATCCTACGAGCAGTACTTC. Residues: CAISDPSRADLSYEQYF.

The V call is TRBV7-2, the J call TRBJ1-1; 9 nucleotides match TRBD1. Germline assignment: CDR1 SGHTA and CDR2 FQGNSA. This CDR3 comprises 14 residues. Germline trimming cut 5 bases from V and 2 bases from J; bases unmatched to any gene: 3. CDR3 residues: CASSRDRENTEAFF. CDR3 nucleotides: TGTGCCAGCAGCCGGGACAGGGAAAACACTGAAGCTTTCTTT.

CDR3 nucleotide sequence: TGCGCCAGCAGCCTAGGGACAGATTACTATGGCTACACCTTC. It yields the protein CASSLGTDYYGYTF. The chain carries TRBV4-3 and TRBJ1-2; 7 nucleotides line up with TRBD1. The V gene's germline CDR1 is LGHNA and CDR2 YSLEER. CDR3 length equals 14 residues. V gave up 4 bases and J gave up 3 bases; unmatched junction bases: 5.

Notes on this clone: Other DNA sequences within the sample encode an identical CDR3. The rearrangement links TRBV18 to TRBJ2-3; D remains ambiguous. This CDR3 spans 12 amino acids. With 3 bases removed from V and 2 bases from J, the gap between germline ends came to 3 bases. Germline V gene data show CDR1 as KGHSH and CDR2 as LQKENI. CDR3 nucleotide sequence: TGTGCCAGCTCACCGAACACAGATACGCAGTATTTT. The encoded protein is CASSPNTDTQYF.

V and J are TRBV5-6 and TRBJ2-3; tentatively, D is TRBD1 (6 bases). Trimming removed 2 bases from V and 1 base from J, with 20 bases in between. Germline V gene sequence: CDR1 SGHDT, CDR2 YYEEEE. The CDR3 has 18 residues. The CDR3 region has the DNA TGTGCCAGCAGCTTCAAATCAGGGACACCCTGGGGCACAGATACGCAGTATTTT. Translated: CASSFKSGTPWGTDTQYF. The entire variable domain, with the rest obtained from reference TRBV5-6 and TRBJ2-3, is as follows: DAGVTQSPTHLIKTRGQQVTLRCSPKSGHDTVSWYQQALGQGPQFIFQYYEEEERQRGNFPDRFSGHQFPNYSSELNVNALLLGDSALYLCASSFKSGTPWGTDTQYFGPGTRLTVL.

The chain uses TRBV29-1 and TRBJ2-1; D assignment may be TRBD1 or TRBD2 (5 bases each). This CDR3 contains 16 residues. Germline CDR1 and CDR2: SQVTM and ANQGSEA. Trimming cost V 5 bases and J 0 bases, with 17 bases left between them. DNA of the CDR3: TGCAGCGTTACGAAGGGACCACAGAGCTCCTACAATGAGCAGTTCTTC. Translated, it gives CSVTKGPQSSYNEQFF.

The chain carries TRBV5-4 and TRBJ1-2; 8 bases match TRBD1. With V trimmed by 4 bases and J by 9 bases, 8 bases remained unmatched. CDR1 is SGHNT and CDR2 is YYREEE in the germline V gene (reference sequence). The CDR3 is made up of 13 amino acids. In nucleotides, the CDR3 is TGTGCCAGCAGCATGGGGGGACAGGTTAGCTACACCTTC. Protein: CASSMGGQVSYTF.

The chain is built from TRBV10-1 and TRBJ2-7; D might be TRBD1 or TRBD2, each matching 7 bases. This CDR3 is built from 15 residues. Trimming removed 8 bases at V and 1 base at J, with 18 bases between. CDR1 WNHNN and CDR2 SYGVQD come from the germline V gene (reference sequence). CDR3: CASSPGTAGSYEQYF. Here the CDR3 DNA reads TGCGCCAGCTCGCCGGGGACAGCGGGGTCCTACGAGCAGTACTTC.

The gene calls are TRBV15 and TRBJ1-3; D not resolved. V lost 0 bases and J lost 3, with 12 bases in between. This CDR3 region has 16 residues. In germline, CDR1 is LNHNV, CDR2 YYDKDF (reference sequence). CDR3 residues: CATSRDLNPNGNTIYF. As DNA, the CDR3 is TGTGCCACCAGCAGAGATCTGAACCCAAATGGAAACACCATATATTTT.

The sample holds one count of this clone. The CDR3 bases are TGTGCCAGCAGCCGGGCCCTCGCAATGGAAAATAATTCACCCCTCCACTTT. This gives the protein CASSRALAMENNSPLHF. The chain combines TRBV7-9 with TRBJ1-6; D not resolved. CDR3 length: 17 amino acids. Germline V CDR1 and CDR2: SEHNR, FQNEAQ (reference sequence). V was trimmed by 5 bases and J by 5 bases, leaving 19 bases between them. Full variable domain (outside the CDR3, taken from reference TRBV7-9 and TRBJ1-6): DTGVSQNPRHKITKRGQNVTFRCDPISEHNRLYWYRQTLGQGPEFLTYFQNEAQLEKSRLLSDRFSAERPKGSFSTLEIQRTEQGDSAMYLCASSRALAMENNSPLHFGNGTRLTVT.

The chain couples TRBV5-8 to TRBJ2-2, with D maybe TRBD2 (6 bases). The CDR3 covers 15 residues. V shed 2 bases and J shed 6 bases, with 14 bases lying between them. Germline-derived CDR1 and CDR2 are SGHTS and YDEGEE. CDR3 in DNA: TGTGCCAGCAGCTTCGTTACTTTAGCGGCCGGGGAGCTGTTTTTT. Its translation: CASSFVTLAAGELFF.

The chain carries TRBV5-4 and TRBJ2-1; TRBD1 matches 9 bases. V shed 2 bases, J shed 9 bases, and the junction held 9 bases outside the gene matches. Germline values: CDR1 SGHNT, CDR2 YYREEE (reference sequence). The CDR3 length is 15 residues. The CDR3 coding sequence is TGTGCCAGCAGCTTCCCGGGACAGGGCTTTCCTGAGCAGTTCTTC. Encoded protein: CASSFPGQGFPEQFF.

The gene calls are TRBV12-3 or TRBV12-4 and TRBJ2-7; D may be TRBD2 (6 bases). The CDR3 length is 12 residues. V was pared by 9 bases and J by 12 bases, with 21 bases between. The CDR3 protein is CASRKSEGRRYF. The CDR3, as DNA: TGTGCCAGTAGAAAGTCGGAGGGGCGGCGGTACTTC.